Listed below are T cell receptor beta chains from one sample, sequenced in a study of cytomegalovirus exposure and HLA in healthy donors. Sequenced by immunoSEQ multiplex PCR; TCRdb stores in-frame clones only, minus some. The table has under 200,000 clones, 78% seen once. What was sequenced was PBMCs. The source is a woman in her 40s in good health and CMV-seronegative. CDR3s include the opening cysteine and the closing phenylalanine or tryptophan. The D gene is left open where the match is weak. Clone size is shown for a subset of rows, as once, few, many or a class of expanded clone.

CASSTLFRTGAASIDGYTF	TGTGCCAGCAGTACCCTGTTCAGGACAGGGGCCGCCTCCATAGATGGCTACACCTTC	TRBJ1-2	TRBD1	TRBV28	19	-
CASTGHLNYEQYF	TGTGCCAGCACAGGTCATCTGAACTACGAGCAGTACTTC	TRBJ2-7	-	TRBV2	13	-
CASSQPGQGREQFF	TGTGCCAGCTCCCAACCGGGACAGGGGCGTGAGCAGTTCTTC	TRBJ2-1	TRBD1	TRBV18	14	-
CASSLDPAGGRETQYF	TGCGCCAGCAGCTTGGATCCAGCGGGGGGGCGGGAGACCCAGTACTTC	TRBJ2-5	TRBD2	TRBV5-1	16	once
CASSQAGRGATDTQYF	TGCGCCAGCAGCCAAGCAGGGAGGGGGGCCACAGATACGCAGTATTTT	TRBJ2-3	-	TRBV4-1	16	-
CASSPSSTSYGYTF	TGTGCCAGCAGCCCTAGTTCGACGAGCTATGGCTACACCTTC	TRBJ1-2	-	TRBV7-9	14	few
CASSPQRLAGTDTQYF	TGTGCCAGCAGCCCACAGCGACTAGCGGGGACAGATACGCAGTATTTT	TRBJ2-3	TRBD2	TRBV14	16	-
CASSSPGGRNEQFF	TGTGCCAGCAGCTCACCGGGGGGGCGAAATGAGCAGTTCTTC	TRBJ2-1	TRBD2	TRBV7-9	14	-
CASSANRGNFNEQFF	TGTGCCAGCAGCGCCAACAGGGGAAACTTTAATGAGCAGTTCTTC	TRBJ2-1	TRBD1	TRBV7-3	15	-
CASSEDRYQETQYF	TGTGCCAGCAGTGAGGACAGATACCAAGAGACCCAGTACTTC	TRBJ2-5	-	TRBV7-9	14	-
CASSPGGYYGYTF	TGTGCCAGCAGCCCTGGGGGGTACTATGGCTACACCTTC	TRBJ1-2	-	TRBV5-4	13	-
CASREQGSSNQPQHF	TGTGCCAGCAGGGAACAGGGATCTAGCAATCAGCCCCAGCATTTT	TRBJ1-5	-	TRBV6-5	15	few
CASSYTYEQYF	TGTGCCAGCAGCTACACGTACGAGCAGTACTTC	TRBJ2-7	-	TRBV7-9	11	once
CASSQGTGGLYEQYF	TGCGCCAGCAGCCAGGGGACAGGGGGCTTGTACGAGCAGTACTTC	TRBJ2-7	TRBD1	TRBV4-1	15	few
CASSQSWTGTNSPLHF	TGCGCCAGCAGCCAAAGTTGGACGGGAACTAATTCACCCCTCCACTTT	TRBJ1-6	-	TRBV4-1	16	-
CSVAETSGPDTQYF	TGCAGCGTTGCGGAGACTAGCGGCCCAGATACGCAGTATTTT	TRBJ2-3	TRBD2	TRBV29-1	14	-
CASSVSAQRHTDTQYF	TGTGCCAGCAGCGTATCTGCTCAGCGCCACACAGATACGCAGTATTTT	TRBJ2-3	-	TRBV9	16	once
CATSSYRGLATEAFF	TGTGCCACCAGCAGTTACAGGGGCCTGGCCACTGAAGCTTTCTTT	TRBJ1-1	TRBD1	TRBV15	15	-
CASSRQTQETQYF	TGTGCCAGCAGTCGACAGACCCAAGAGACCCAGTACTTC	TRBJ2-5	-	TRBV6-1	13	-
CASSLGQPRTYEQYF	TGTGCCAGCAGCTTAGGGCAGCCGCGGACCTACGAGCAGTACTTC	TRBJ2-7	-	TRBV7-9	15	-
CASSVRVAHYEQYF	TGTGCCAGCAGTGTTCGGGTAGCCCACTACGAGCAGTACTTC	TRBJ2-7	-	TRBV2	14	-
CAISESRAGDLNTGELFF	TGTGCCATCAGTGAGTCCCGCGCGGGGGACCTTAACACCGGGGAGCTGTTTTTT	TRBJ2-2	TRBD2	TRBV10-3	18	once
CASSLEFGTGSREQYF	TGTGCCAGCAGCTTGGAATTCGGGACAGGGTCTCGGGAGCAGTACTTC	TRBJ2-7	TRBD1	TRBV5-6	16	-
CASSDGAGGNSEQYF	TGTGCCAGCAGTGATGGGGCAGGGGGCAATTCAGAGCAGTACTTC	TRBJ2-7	TRBD1	TRBV6-1	15	-
CASPGQYTEAFF	TGCGCCAGCCCGGGACAGTACACTGAAGCTTTCTTT	TRBJ1-1	TRBD1	TRBV23-1	12	-
CAIRGSGGAGTGTDTQYF	TGTGCCATCAGGGGTAGCGGGGGGGCCGGGACCGGCACAGATACGCAGTATTTT	TRBJ2-3	TRBD2	TRBV10-3	18	-
CASTTGGLGEKLFF	TGTGCCAGCACAACAGGGGGCTTAGGTGAAAAACTGTTTTTT	TRBJ1-4	TRBD1	TRBV28	14	-
CASSDSSLGRVGTSGTTDEQYF	TGTGCCAGCAGTGACTCGAGCTTGGGGCGCGTCGGGACTAGCGGGACCACGGACGAGCAGTACTTC	TRBJ2-7	TRBD2	TRBV6-4	22	-
CASSLEQENTGELFF	TGCGCCAGCAGCTTGGAACAGGAGAACACCGGGGAGCTGTTTTTT	TRBJ2-2	-	TRBV5-1	15	once
CASSEASGRTDTQYF	TGCGCCAGCAGTGAAGCTAGCGGACGCACAGATACGCAGTATTTT	TRBJ2-3	TRBD2	TRBV10-2	15	-
CASPLGSRGIPGVGEAFF	TGTGCCAGCCCCTTGGGAAGTAGGGGCATTCCGGGAGTTGGTGAAGCTTTCTTT	TRBJ1-1	-	TRBV28	18	-
CASSPGGTQHEKLFF	TGTGCCAGCAGCCCGGGGGGGACACAACATGAAAAACTGTTTTTT	TRBJ1-4	-	TRBV28	15	-
CASSYGRVASQYF	TGTGCCAGCAGTTACGGGAGAGTGGCATCGCAGTATTTT	TRBJ2-3	-	TRBV6-6	13	-
CASRTEYAGNTIYF	TGTGCCAGCAGGACGGAGTACGCTGGAAACACCATATATTTT	TRBJ1-3	-	TRBV25-1	14	-
CATQRARSLREQYF	TGTGCCACCCAGCGGGCTCGGTCCCTGAGGGAGCAGTACTTC	TRBJ2-5	-	TRBV6-5	14	once
CASSRQEVGETQYF	TGCGCCAGCAGCCGGCAGGAGGTCGGAGAGACCCAGTACTTC	TRBJ2-5	-	TRBV4-1	14	-
CASSQDQAVYYGYTF	TGCGCCAGCAGCCAAGATCAGGCCGTATACTATGGCTACACCTTC	TRBJ1-2	-	TRBV4-1	15	-
CASSSGLEERTEAFF	TGCGCCAGCAGTTCTGGACTAGAGGAGCGCACTGAAGCTTTCTTT	TRBJ1-1	-	TRBV5-1	15	-
CASSPPYTGDPYNEQFF	TGTGCCAGCAGCCCCCCCTATACAGGGGACCCCTACAATGAGCAGTTCTTC	TRBJ2-1	TRBD1	TRBV5-8	17	once
CSVVTANEKLFF	TGCAGCGTTGTCACGGCTAATGAAAAACTGTTTTTT	TRBJ1-4	-	TRBV29-1	12	-
CASSRTGGPSTNYGYTF	TGCGCCAGCAGCAGAACAGGGGGCCCCTCCACTAACTATGGCTACACCTTC	TRBJ1-2	TRBD1	TRBV5-1	17	-
CASSQVGLAGPPPGINEQFF	TGCGCCAGCAGCCAGGTGGGGCTAGCGGGGCCCCCCCCCGGGATCAATGAGCAGTTCTTC	TRBJ2-1	TRBD2	TRBV4-1	20	-
CASSLVSPGELFF	TGCGCCAGCAGCTTGGTCAGTCCCGGGGAGCTGTTTTTT	TRBJ2-2	-	TRBV5-1	13	-
CASSSAVRLMNTEAFF	TGTGCCAGCAGCAGCGCGGTGCGGTTGATGAACACTGAAGCTTTCTTT	TRBJ1-1	-	TRBV11-1	16	-
CASSQQGTNGYTF	TGTGCCAGCAGTCAACAGGGTACGAATGGCTACACCTTC	TRBJ1-2	-	TRBV27	13	-
CASSFPVETQYF	TGTGCCAGCAGCTTCCCGGTCGAGACCCAGTACTTC	TRBJ2-5	-	TRBV2	12	-